The rows below give T cell receptor beta chains drawn from one sample of a study of blood T cell repertoires in COVID-19. TCRdb's copy holds only in-frame clones and misses some; the assay was immunoSEQ multiplex PCR. Of hundreds of thousands of clones in the sample, approximately 90% were seen once. The sample was PBMCs or T cells enriched from blood (not recorded which). The receptors derive from a middle-aged man who had recovered from COVID-19. The CDR3 runs from the conserved cysteine through the conserved F or W. Each record gives: D gene, J gene, V gene, clone size, CDR3 DNA, CDR3 protein. The D gene is left open where the match is weak. The size field is filled for only some rows; it gives once, few, many or a size class.

d_gene: -
j_gene: TRBJ1-4
v_gene: TRBV18
abundance: -
CDR3nt: TGTGCCAGCTCACCAAGAGCAACTAATGAAAAACTGTTTTTT
CDR3aa: CASSPRATNEKLFF

d_gene: -
j_gene: TRBJ2-2
v_gene: TRBV19
abundance: -
CDR3nt: TGTGCCAGTAATGGAGGCAACACCGGGGAGCTGTTTTTT
CDR3aa: CASNGGNTGELFF

d_gene: TRBD1
j_gene: TRBJ2-5
v_gene: TRBV7-9
abundance: once
CDR3nt: TGTGCCAGCAGCCCCGCCGGGACAGGGAAAGAGACCCAGTACTTC
CDR3aa: CASSPAGTGKETQYF

d_gene: TRBD2
j_gene: TRBJ2-1
v_gene: TRBV4-3
abundance: -
CDR3nt: TGCGCCAGCAGCCACCCCCCCGGGGGGGCGGGCTACAATGAGCAGTTCTTC
CDR3aa: CASSHPPGGAGYNEQFF

d_gene: -
j_gene: TRBJ2-3
v_gene: TRBV19
abundance: -
CDR3nt: TGTGCCAGCCTGCCGGATGAGGGAGATACGCAGTATTTT
CDR3aa: CASLPDEGDTQYF

d_gene: -
j_gene: TRBJ2-7
v_gene: TRBV27
abundance: -
CDR3nt: TGTGCCAGCAGTTTAAGGCGCGGGGAACCCTACGAGCAGTACTTC
CDR3aa: CASSLRRGEPYEQYF

d_gene: TRBD1
j_gene: TRBJ1-2
v_gene: TRBV10-3
abundance: -
CDR3nt: TGTGCCATCAGTGGGACAGGGGCCTATGGCTACACCTTC
CDR3aa: CAISGTGAYGYTF

d_gene: -
j_gene: TRBJ1-1
v_gene: TRBV10-2
abundance: -
CDR3nt: TGCGCCAGCAGTGAGTCGCCGGGGGTCCCTGAAGCTTTCTTT
CDR3aa: CASSESPGVPEAFF

d_gene: TRBD2
j_gene: TRBJ2-3
v_gene: TRBV4-2
abundance: -
CDR3nt: TGTGCCAGCAGCCAAGAAAGGACTAGCGGTACAGATACGCAGTATTTT
CDR3aa: CASSQERTSGTDTQYF

d_gene: -
j_gene: TRBJ1-2
v_gene: TRBV10-3
abundance: -
CDR3nt: TGTGCCATCAGTGATCCCGGCAGGGCGAATTATGGCTACACCTTC
CDR3aa: CAISDPGRANYGYTF

d_gene: TRBD2
j_gene: TRBJ2-3
v_gene: TRBV6-5
abundance: -
CDR3nt: TGTGCCAGCAGATTAGCGGGAGGGACCACAGATACGCAGTATTTT
CDR3aa: CASRLAGGTTDTQYF

d_gene: -
j_gene: TRBJ2-7
v_gene: TRBV12-3/TRBV12-4
abundance: -
CDR3nt: TGTGCCAGCAGGAAAGACAGCCCCGAGCAGTACTTC
CDR3aa: CASRKDSPEQYF

d_gene: TRBD2
j_gene: TRBJ2-1
v_gene: TRBV7-2
abundance: once
CDR3nt: TGTGCCAGCAGCTTTACTAGCGGGAGGTGGGATGAGCAGTTCTTC
CDR3aa: CASSFTSGRWDEQFF

d_gene: TRBD2
j_gene: TRBJ2-5
v_gene: TRBV7-9
abundance: -
CDR3nt: TGTGCCAGCAGCCCCGGGGGGGTAGCGTTGGGGACCCAGTACTTC
CDR3aa: CASSPGGVALGTQYF

d_gene: -
j_gene: TRBJ1-4
v_gene: TRBV15
abundance: -
CDR3nt: TGTGCCACCAGCAGAGGGGATAATAGGCGAGGGGAAAAACTGTTTTTT
CDR3aa: CATSRGDNRRGEKLFF

d_gene: -
j_gene: TRBJ1-5
v_gene: TRBV28
abundance: -
CDR3nt: TGTGCCAGCGGGCCGGACTCTTCGTGGGGGCCCCAGCATTTT
CDR3aa: CASGPDSSWGPQHF

d_gene: TRBD1
j_gene: TRBJ1-2
v_gene: TRBV5-6
abundance: -
CDR3nt: TGTGCCAGCAGCCGACAGGGGTCCTACACCTTC
CDR3aa: CASSRQGSYTF

d_gene: TRBD1
j_gene: TRBJ2-1
v_gene: TRBV15
abundance: once
CDR3nt: TGTGCCACCAGCAGCGTTGACAGGGGAACCTACAATGAGCAGTTCTTC
CDR3aa: CATSSVDRGTYNEQFF

d_gene: -
j_gene: TRBJ1-1
v_gene: TRBV19
abundance: -
CDR3nt: TGTGCCAGTAGTATTATCTCGGCAGGGGTGGCTGAAGCTTTCTTT
CDR3aa: CASSIISAGVAEAFF

d_gene: -
j_gene: TRBJ2-3
v_gene: TRBV19
abundance: -
CDR3nt: TGTGCCAGTAGTGCCTTACAGGGACCAGATACGCAGTATTTT
CDR3aa: CASSALQGPDTQYF

d_gene: -
j_gene: TRBJ2-7
v_gene: TRBV4-1
abundance: -
CDR3nt: TGCGCCAGCAGCCAAGAGAGTTTCAGGGGACCCCCCTCCTACGAGCAGTACTTC
CDR3aa: CASSQESFRGPPSYEQYF

d_gene: TRBD1
j_gene: TRBJ2-7
v_gene: TRBV19
abundance: -
CDR3nt: TGTGCCAGTAGACCAACGGGGACAGTCCCCTACGAGCAGTACTTC
CDR3aa: CASRPTGTVPYEQYF

d_gene: -
j_gene: TRBJ2-1
v_gene: TRBV7-9
abundance: -
CDR3nt: TGTGCCAGCAGCCCCCTAGCGCCTACTAGGGGCTACAATGAGCAGTTCTTC
CDR3aa: CASSPLAPTRGYNEQFF

d_gene: TRBD1
j_gene: TRBJ1-2
v_gene: TRBV11-2
abundance: -
CDR3nt: TGTGCCAGCAATCCCGGGACAGGCCGTAACTATGGCTACACCTTC
CDR3aa: CASNPGTGRNYGYTF